The rows below give T cell receptor beta chains drawn from one sample of a study of radiation and T cells in renal cell carcinoma. Only in-frame clones appear in the TCRdb table, and some are missing; sequencing was by immunoSEQ multiplex PCR. Of about 130,000 clones in the sample, around four fifths are singletons; the top ten hold under 2.5%. Sequenced here: blood, sampled from a patient whose treatment included radiotherapy and nephrectomy. These receptors were taken from a woman in her sixties with renal cell carcinoma. CDR3s include the opening cysteine and the closing phenylalanine or tryptophan. A D gene is named only where the DNA matches it firmly. Size values are once, few and many counts, or a class for expanded clones, and some rows have none.

d_gene	abundance	j_gene	v_gene	CDR3nt	CDR3aa
.	.	TRBJ2-7	TRBV4-1	TGCGCCAGCAGCCTACAAGGGGGAAGCGGGGCAAGCTCCTACGAGCAGTACTTC	CASSLQGGSGASSYEQYF
TRBD2	.	TRBJ2-7	TRBV28	TGTGCCAGCAGGCCCGGGCTAGCGGGAAACGAGCAGTACTTC	CASRPGLAGNEQYF
TRBD1	.	TRBJ1-5	TRBV6-6	TGTGCCAGCAGCTATCGACAGGGCCCCCAGCCCCAGCATTTT	CASSYRQGPQPQHF
.	.	TRBJ2-3	TRBV19	TGTGCCAGTAGTATAGGCCGCATCCAAAATGGAGATACGCAGTATTTT	CASSIGRIQNGDTQYF
.	.	TRBJ1-1	TRBV10-3	TGTGCCATCAGTGAGTCGGCCGGTTCGGGGGAGGCCAGGACCATGAACACTGAAGCTTTCTTT	CAISESAGSGEARTMNTEAFF
.	few	TRBJ2-3	TRBV2	TGTGCCAGCAGTCCGACTAGGTCGGCAGATACGCAGTATTTT	CASSPTRSADTQYF
.	few	TRBJ2-2	TRBV15	TGTGCCACCAGCACCCAGACCGGGGAGCTGTTTTTT	CATSTQTGELFF
.	.	TRBJ1-1	TRBV5-1	TGCGCCAGCAGCTTGGCCGGCACTGAACAACCCAACACTGAAGCTTTCTTT	CASSLAGTEQPNTEAFF
TRBD2	.	TRBJ2-3	TRBV4-3	TGCGCCAGCAGCGTGCTAGCGGTTAGAGGCACAGATACGCAGTATTTT	CASSVLAVRGTDTQYF
.	few	TRBJ2-1	TRBV11-2	TGTGCCAGCAGCTTTGGCGGGACGAATGAGCAGTTCTTC	CASSFGGTNEQFF